The rows below give T cell receptor beta chains drawn from one sample of a study of cytomegalovirus exposure and HLA in healthy donors. Clones were sequenced by immunoSEQ multiplex PCR, and TCRdb holds only the in-frame ones, with some missing. This sample has roughly 350,000 clones; roughly 89% occur once, and the top ten carry 0.7% to 0.85%. Sequencing was performed on PBMCs. The receptors shown here come from a young woman in good health and CMV-seronegative. Each CDR3 is given with its conserved first and last residue. The order of the fields is V gene, clone size, J gene, CDR3 length, CDR3 protein. Some rows have no size entry. The others give once, few or many, or a class for an expanded clone.

TRBV18	.	TRBJ2-7	14	CASSSQGASDEQYF
TRBV6-1	.	TRBJ1-5	14	CATATGFSNQPQHF
TRBV27	.	TRBJ1-5	19	CASSLYREASVKGNQPQHF
TRBV4-3	.	TRBJ2-3	14	CASSRGTPLNTQYF
TRBV25-1	.	TRBJ1-2	12	CASSAGSYGYTF
TRBV28	few	TRBJ2-6	15	CASSPVESGANVLTF
TRBV18	.	TRBJ1-2	15	CASSPLDRDNYGYTF
TRBV14	few	TRBJ1-2	14	CASRWTGSTYGYTF
TRBV21-1	once	TRBJ2-7	15	CASSRRLAKIPEQYF
TRBV9	once	TRBJ2-1	14	CASSVDLLVGEQFF
TRBV5-1	few	TRBJ1-2	12	CASAENNYGYTF
TRBV2	once	TRBJ1-4	14	CASLQGSANEKLFF
TRBV5-8	.	TRBJ2-7	14	CASTLTGTGYEQYF
TRBV14	.	TRBJ2-7	15	CASSSILGSPYEQYF
TRBV9	.	TRBJ1-2	15	CASSVSDRPNYGYTF
TRBV9	once	TRBJ2-3	15	CASSVTSGSVDTQYF
TRBV30	once	TRBJ1-1	12	CAWTPGGTEAFF
TRBV11-2	.	TRBJ2-7	15	CASSLYRSVGYEQYF
TRBV21-1	.	TRBJ1-2	16	CASSKGQTGEDYGYTF
TRBV28	.	TRBJ1-5	13	CASSQAHNQPQHF
TRBV6-4	.	TRBJ2-1	16	CASSLLSAGGTDEQFF
TRBV6-5	.	TRBJ1-2	14	CASSTLDRGNGYTF
TRBV7-9	.	TRBJ2-2	16	CASSASGRAFTGELFF
TRBV30	.	TRBJ2-3	14	CAWSVLGRTDTQYF
TRBV6-1	.	TRBJ1-5	11	CASSRIQPQHF
TRBV6-4	once	TRBJ2-3	15	CASSGLAGGTDTQYF
TRBV14	.	TRBJ2-7	14	CASSPWDRPYEQYF
TRBV7-3	.	TRBJ2-2	13	CASSPGGSGELFF
TRBV2	few	TRBJ2-2	13	CASSDFSTGELFF
TRBV18	.	TRBJ2-7	13	CASSTSEGAEQYF
TRBV4-3	.	TRBJ1-5	15	CASSQSDRGNQPQHF
TRBV7-2	.	TRBJ2-7	16	CASSSTGGAPNYEQYF
TRBV7-9	.	TRBJ2-1	17	CASSSQGLAGRYNEQFF
TRBV18	.	TRBJ1-1	13	CASSPKGGTEAFF
TRBV7-2	.	TRBJ1-1	13	CASSPRGAPEAFF
TRBV7-2	.	TRBJ1-1	14	CASSLGQGPTEAFF
TRBV25-1	.	TRBJ2-5	14	CAVLWDREGETQYF
TRBV7-2	few	TRBJ2-7	14	CASSTLTGSYEQYF
TRBV27	.	TRBJ2-1	13	CASSYQGINEQFF
TRBV28	.	TRBJ1-5	18	CASTSFPNQNGGNQPQHF
TRBV15	.	TRBJ1-2	18	CATSRDAGFFSGAYGYTF
TRBV5-5	.	TRBJ2-7	15	CASSYTGTGIYEQYF
TRBV25-1	.	TRBJ2-7	15	CASSVRDRGFSEQYF
TRBV5-6	.	TRBJ2-5	16	CASSLLYRGAGETQYF
TRBV28	.	TRBJ1-2	15	CASSFSPTGTASYTF
TRBV5-1	.	TRBJ2-7	15	CASSLLAGVSHEQYF
TRBV6-1	.	TRBJ2-5	14	CASSELYSSETQYF